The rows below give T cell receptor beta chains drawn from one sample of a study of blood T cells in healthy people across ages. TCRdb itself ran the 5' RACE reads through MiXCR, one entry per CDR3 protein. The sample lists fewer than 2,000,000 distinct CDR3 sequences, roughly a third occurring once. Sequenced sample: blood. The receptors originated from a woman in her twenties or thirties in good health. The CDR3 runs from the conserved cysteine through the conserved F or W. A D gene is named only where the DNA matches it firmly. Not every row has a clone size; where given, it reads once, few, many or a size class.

CDR3aa: CSASGLAGSSYEQYF
CDR3nt: TGCAGTGCTTCAGGACTAGCGGGGAGCTCCTACGAGCAGTACTTC
v_gene: TRBV20-1
d_gene: TRBD2
j_gene: TRBJ2-7
abundance: many

CDR3aa: CASRGSSGTYEQYF
CDR3nt: TGCGCCAGCCGGGGGTCTAGCGGCACCTACGAGCAGTACTTC
v_gene: TRBV10-2
d_gene: TRBD2
j_gene: TRBJ2-7
abundance: -

CDR3aa: CASSFSQEIGTQYF
CDR3nt: TGTGCCAGCTCATTCTCGCAGGAAATTGGGACCCAGTACTTC
v_gene: TRBV7-2
d_gene: -
j_gene: TRBJ2-5
abundance: -

CDR3aa: CASSPSGSGGYTF
CDR3nt: TGTGCCAGCAGCCCGTCGGGTTCAGGTGGCTACACCTTC
v_gene: TRBV9
d_gene: -
j_gene: TRBJ1-2
abundance: -

CDR3aa: CSAPLDRTPFF
CDR3nt: TGCAGTGCCCCCCTTGACAGGACTCCTTTCTTT
v_gene: TRBV20-1
d_gene: -
j_gene: TRBJ1-1
abundance: few

CDR3aa: CASSLVRANTEAFF
CDR3nt: TGTGCCAGCAGCTTGGTAAGAGCGAACACTGAAGCTTTCTTT
v_gene: TRBV5-6
d_gene: -
j_gene: TRBJ1-1
abundance: few

CDR3aa: CASSYGQSGTQYF
CDR3nt: TGTGCCAGCAGTTACGGACAATCCGGGACCCAGTACTTC
v_gene: TRBV6-5
d_gene: -
j_gene: TRBJ2-5
abundance: few

CDR3aa: CASRFFSYNEQFF
CDR3nt: TGTGCCAGCAGGTTCTTCTCCTACAATGAGCAGTTCTTC
v_gene: TRBV12-3/TRBV12-4
d_gene: -
j_gene: TRBJ2-1
abundance: -

CDR3aa: CASSPTGMSSYNEQFF
CDR3nt: TGCGCCAGCAGCCCGACAGGGATGAGCTCCTACAATGAGCAGTTCTTC
v_gene: TRBV5-1
d_gene: TRBD1
j_gene: TRBJ2-1
abundance: -

CDR3aa: CASSLRTGGASDTQYF
CDR3nt: TGCGCTAGCAGCCTCCGGACAGGGGGCGCGTCAGATACGCAGTATTTT
v_gene: TRBV5-1
d_gene: TRBD1
j_gene: TRBJ2-3
abundance: -

CDR3aa: CASSRDTHTDTQYF
CDR3nt: TGTGCCAGCAGTCGGGACACCCACACAGATACGCAGTATTTT
v_gene: TRBV6-1
d_gene: -
j_gene: TRBJ2-3
abundance: -

CDR3aa: CASRTGGASGYTF
CDR3nt: TGTGCCAGCAGAACAGGGGGCGCGTCTGGCTACACCTTC
v_gene: TRBV28
d_gene: TRBD1
j_gene: TRBJ1-2
abundance: -

CDR3aa: CASSLTPGRLSSYNEQFF
CDR3nt: TGTGCCAGCAGCTTAACACCCGGGAGGCTCAGCTCCTACAATGAGCAGTTCTTC
v_gene: TRBV7-3
d_gene: TRBD2
j_gene: TRBJ2-1
abundance: few

CDR3aa: CASSSGLAANEQYF
CDR3nt: TGTGCCAGCAGCTCGGGACTAGCGGCTAACGAGCAGTACTTC
v_gene: TRBV3-1
d_gene: TRBD2
j_gene: TRBJ2-7
abundance: -

CDR3aa: CASRGDRGPADAQYF
CDR3nt: TGTGCCAGCAGAGGGGACAGGGGGCCAGCAGATGCGCAGTATTTT
v_gene: TRBV12-3/TRBV12-4
d_gene: TRBD1
j_gene: TRBJ2-3
abundance: -

CDR3aa: CASSPRGGGSGNEQFF
CDR3nt: TGTGCCAGCAGCCCCCGGGGGGGCGGGAGTGGCAATGAGCAGTTCTTC
v_gene: TRBV7-9
d_gene: TRBD2
j_gene: TRBJ2-1
abundance: few

CDR3aa: CACKGASSDTQYF
CDR3nt: TGTGCCTGCAAAGGGGCGAGCTCAGATACGCAGTATTTT
v_gene: TRBV6-6
d_gene: -
j_gene: TRBJ2-3
abundance: -

CDR3aa: CASSFGAGANEQYF
CDR3nt: -
v_gene: TRBV12-1
d_gene: -
j_gene: TRBJ2-7
abundance: -

CDR3aa: CASSQVPRETQYF
CDR3nt: TGCGCCAGCAGCCAAGTGCCCAGGGAGACCCAGTACTTC
v_gene: TRBV4-1
d_gene: -
j_gene: TRBJ2-5
abundance: -

CDR3aa: CASSEEGLYEQYF
CDR3nt: TGTGCCAGCAGTGAGGAGGGTCTCTACGAGCAGTACTTC
v_gene: TRBV2
d_gene: -
j_gene: TRBJ2-7
abundance: -

CDR3aa: CASSSTGTQTQYF
CDR3nt: TGTGCCAGCAGCAGTACCGGGACCCAGACCCAGTACTTC
v_gene: TRBV7-8
d_gene: -
j_gene: TRBJ2-5
abundance: -

CDR3aa: CASSSATSGSSYRDEQFF
CDR3nt: TGCGCCAGCAGCTCCGCTACTAGCGGGAGCTCCTATCGGGATGAGCAGTTCTTC
v_gene: TRBV5-1
d_gene: TRBD2
j_gene: TRBJ2-1
abundance: few

CDR3aa: CASSHGQAYEQYF
CDR3nt: TGTGCCAGCAGTCATGGACAGGCCTACGAGCAGTACTTC
v_gene: TRBV27
d_gene: TRBD1
j_gene: TRBJ2-7
abundance: many

CDR3aa: CASSVVAGEQFF
CDR3nt: TGTGCCAGCAGCGTAGTAGCTGGTGAGCAGTTCTTC
v_gene: TRBV9
d_gene: -
j_gene: TRBJ2-1
abundance: few

CDR3aa: CASSDRGVEEQYF
CDR3nt: TGTGCCAGTAGTGATAGGGGGGTAGAGGAGCAGTACTTC
v_gene: TRBV6-1
d_gene: -
j_gene: TRBJ2-7
abundance: -

CDR3aa: CASSFGDQDGYNEKLFF
CDR3nt: TGCGCCAGCAGCTTTGGGGACCAGGACGGCTATAATGAAAAACTGTTTTTT
v_gene: TRBV5-1
d_gene: -
j_gene: TRBJ1-4
abundance: few

CDR3aa: CASEKRGAGANDEQYF
CDR3nt: TGTGCCAGCGAGAAACGGGGAGCGGGAGCGAATGACGAGCAGTACTTC
v_gene: TRBV6-1
d_gene: TRBD2
j_gene: TRBJ2-7
abundance: few

CDR3aa: CASSEVAGLAYEQFF
CDR3nt: TGTGCCAGCAGTGAAGTAGCGGGCTTGGCCTATGAGCAGTTCTTC
v_gene: TRBV6-1
d_gene: TRBD2
j_gene: TRBJ2-1
abundance: few

CDR3aa: CASSLHGSNTEAFF
CDR3nt: TGTGCCAGCAGCTTACACGGCTCGAACACTGAAGCTTTCTTT
v_gene: TRBV7-9
d_gene: -
j_gene: TRBJ1-1
abundance: -

CDR3aa: CASSLAHHSGYEQYF
CDR3nt: TGTGCCAGCAGCTTAGCGCATCATAGCGGCTACGAGCAGTACTTC
v_gene: TRBV7-9
d_gene: -
j_gene: TRBJ2-7
abundance: few

CDR3aa: CASSQVGRQLSYEQYF
CDR3nt: TGCGCCAGCAGCCAAGTCGGTCGACAGTTATCCTACGAGCAGTACTTC
v_gene: TRBV4-1
d_gene: -
j_gene: TRBJ2-7
abundance: few

CDR3aa: CASSQPRSSYNEQFF
CDR3nt: TGCGCCAGCAGCCAACCCCGGAGCTCCTACAATGAGCAGTTCTTC
v_gene: TRBV4-1
d_gene: -
j_gene: TRBJ2-1
abundance: -

CDR3aa: CASSLSRQGGYGYTF
CDR3nt: TGTGCCAGCAGTTTATCCCGACAGGGAGGCTATGGCTACACCTTC
v_gene: TRBV28
d_gene: TRBD1
j_gene: TRBJ1-2
abundance: -

CDR3aa: CATSSWTGGGGYTF
CDR3nt: TGTGCCACCAGCAGTTGGACAGGGGGAGGCGGCTACACCTTC
v_gene: TRBV15
d_gene: TRBD1
j_gene: TRBJ1-2
abundance: once

CDR3aa: CASSLVVGDEQFF
CDR3nt: TGCGCCAGCAGCTTGGTCGTAGGCGATGAGCAGTTCTTC
v_gene: TRBV5-1
d_gene: -
j_gene: TRBJ2-1
abundance: many

CDR3aa: CGLTVNTEAFF
CDR3nt: TGCGGCCTTACAGTTAACACTGAAGCTTTCTTT
v_gene: TRBV20-1
d_gene: -
j_gene: TRBJ1-1
abundance: -

CDR3aa: CSARDEGLAGCNEQFF
CDR3nt: TGCAGTGCTAGAGATGAGGGACTAGCGGGGTGTAATGAGCAGTTCTTC
v_gene: TRBV20-1
d_gene: TRBD2
j_gene: TRBJ2-1
abundance: -

CDR3aa: CASSHGQGRREQYF
CDR3nt: TGTGCCAGCAGCCACGGACAGGGGCGGAGGGAGCAGTACTTC
v_gene: TRBV7-2
d_gene: TRBD1
j_gene: TRBJ2-7
abundance: -

CDR3aa: CASSLGGLAGAGSLYNEQFF
CDR3nt: TGTGCCAGCAGCTTAGGGGGCCTAGCGGGAGCAGGGTCCCTTTACAATGAGCAGTTCTTC
v_gene: TRBV7-2
d_gene: TRBD2
j_gene: TRBJ2-1
abundance: few

CDR3aa: CAGSGAGETQYF
CDR3nt: TGTGCCGGGTCAGGGGCTGGGGAGACCCAGTACTTC
v_gene: TRBV11-2
d_gene: -
j_gene: TRBJ2-5
abundance: few

CDR3aa: CASSYSGTSVYNEQFF
CDR3nt: TGCGCCAGCAGCTATTCCGGGACTAGCGTCTACAATGAGCAGTTCTTC
v_gene: TRBV5-1
d_gene: TRBD2
j_gene: TRBJ2-1
abundance: once

CDR3aa: CASSLGLAGAGIKTQYF
CDR3nt: TGTGCCAGCAGCTTGGGGCTAGCGGGGGCCGGGATAAAAACCCAGTACTTC
v_gene: TRBV5-6
d_gene: TRBD2
j_gene: TRBJ2-5
abundance: -

CDR3aa: CASDYPGATTDTQYF
CDR3nt: TGTGCCAGTGACTACCCGGGTGCCACAACAGATACGCAGTATTTT
v_gene: TRBV12-3/TRBV12-4
d_gene: -
j_gene: TRBJ2-3
abundance: -

CDR3aa: CASSPFDRSLSYNEQFF
CDR3nt: TGTGCCAGCAGCCCCTTCGACAGGTCCCTCTCCTACAATGAGCAGTTCTTC
v_gene: TRBV14
d_gene: -
j_gene: TRBJ2-1
abundance: few

CDR3aa: CASSALAGVSGKGGPGELFF
CDR3nt: TGTGCCAGCAGCGCCTTAGCGGGAGTAAGTGGTAAAGGAGGGCCCGGGGAGCTGTTTTTT
v_gene: TRBV9
d_gene: TRBD2
j_gene: TRBJ2-2
abundance: -

CDR3aa: CSAHRASDSSYNEQFF
CDR3nt: TGCAGTGCCCATAGAGCTAGCGACAGCTCCTACAATGAGCAGTTCTTC
v_gene: TRBV20-1
d_gene: -
j_gene: TRBJ2-1
abundance: -

CDR3aa: CSVGHTTGELFF
CDR3nt: TGCAGCGTTGGACATACCACCGGGGAGCTGTTTTTT
v_gene: TRBV29-1
d_gene: -
j_gene: TRBJ2-2
abundance: few

CDR3aa: CASSHLTEAFF
CDR3nt: TGTGCCAGCAGCCACCTCACTGAAGCTTTCTTT
v_gene: TRBV7-6
d_gene: -
j_gene: TRBJ1-1
abundance: -

CDR3aa: CASSLGASTEAFF
CDR3nt: TGTGCCAGCAGCTTAGGTGCCAGCACTGAAGCTTTCTTT
v_gene: TRBV11-2
d_gene: -
j_gene: TRBJ1-1
abundance: -

CDR3aa: CASSLVSGSTYEQYF
CDR3nt: TGTGCCAGCAGCTTGGTCAGCGGGAGTACTTACGAGCAGTACTTC
v_gene: TRBV7-8
d_gene: TRBD2
j_gene: TRBJ2-7
abundance: -

CDR3aa: CASRLVTGGSEQYF
CDR3nt: TGTGCCAGCCGCCTTGTGACAGGGGGTTCCGAGCAGTACTTC
v_gene: TRBV12-3/TRBV12-4
d_gene: TRBD1
j_gene: TRBJ2-7
abundance: many

CDR3aa: CASSQATGAGEQYF
CDR3nt: TGTGCCAGCAGCCAAGCTACAGGAGCCGGCGAGCAGTACTTC
v_gene: TRBV3-1
d_gene: -
j_gene: TRBJ2-7
abundance: few

CDR3aa: CSAGSPGTGGYEQYF
CDR3nt: TGCAGTGCTGGTTCACCCGGGACAGGGGGCTACGAGCAGTACTTC
v_gene: TRBV20-1
d_gene: TRBD1
j_gene: TRBJ2-7
abundance: -

CDR3aa: CASSPNGLAGGQETQYF
CDR3nt: TGTGCCAGCAGCCCCAACGGACTAGCGGGGGGCCAAGAGACCCAGTACTTC
v_gene: TRBV13
d_gene: TRBD2
j_gene: TRBJ2-5
abundance: -

CDR3aa: CASSPQDRTPSTDTQYF
CDR3nt: TGTGCCAGCAGCCCTCAAGACAGGACCCCCAGCACAGATACGCAGTATTTT
v_gene: TRBV9
d_gene: -
j_gene: TRBJ2-3
abundance: -